This TCR beta chain was sequenced for a study of lymphopenia after photon versus proton radiotherapy. Only in-frame clones appear in the TCRdb table, and some are missing; sequencing was by immunoSEQ multiplex PCR. The data hold 65,000 to 85,000 clones, with around 90% observed a single time. CDR1 is SNHLY, CDR2 FYNNEI, per germline. CDR3 length: 15 amino acids. Deletions cut 3 bases from V and 0 bases from J, with 12 bases between. The source was peripheral blood, collected from a patient treated with photon-based radiotherapy. This TCR was sampled from a woman in her thirties or forties with cholangiocarcinoma. The chain has TRBV2 and TRBJ2-7, with D perhaps matching TRBD2 (5 bases). The CDR3: CASSDWTPSSYEQYF. CDR3 DNA sequence: TGTGCCAGCAGTGATTGGACTCCCAGCTCCTACGAGCAGTACTTC.